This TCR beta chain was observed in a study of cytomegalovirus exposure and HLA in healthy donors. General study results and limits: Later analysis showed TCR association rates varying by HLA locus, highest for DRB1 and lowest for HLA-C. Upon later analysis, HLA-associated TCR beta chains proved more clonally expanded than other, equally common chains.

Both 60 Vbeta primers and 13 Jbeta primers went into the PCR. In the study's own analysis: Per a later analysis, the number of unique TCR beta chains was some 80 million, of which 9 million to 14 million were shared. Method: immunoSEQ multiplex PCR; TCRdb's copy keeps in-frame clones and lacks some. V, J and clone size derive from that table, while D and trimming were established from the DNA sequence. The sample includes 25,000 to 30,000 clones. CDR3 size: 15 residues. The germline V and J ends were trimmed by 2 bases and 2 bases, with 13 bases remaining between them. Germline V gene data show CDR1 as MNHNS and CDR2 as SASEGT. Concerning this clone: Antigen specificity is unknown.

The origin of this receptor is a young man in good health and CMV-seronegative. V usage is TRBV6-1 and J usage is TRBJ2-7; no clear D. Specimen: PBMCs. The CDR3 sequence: CASSERWAVTYEQYF. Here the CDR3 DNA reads TGTGCCAGCAGTGAAAGGTGGGCAGTAACCTACGAGCAGTACTTC.